This record looks at one TCR beta chain sequence and its context. The data were obtained in a study of blood T cell repertoires in COVID-19. Study at large: Sites in the United States, Italy and Spain provided acute and convalescent COVID-19 samples. T cells, B-cell-depleted T cells, or PBMCs supplied cDNA or gDNA.

In the original processing: The authors estimated nucleated cell counts from reference gene primer amplification. Profiled with immunoSEQ multiplex PCR; TCRdb holds only in-frame clones, not every one. That table gives V, J and clone size, and the DNA gave D and trimming. The table shows about 70,000 clones, with roughly 85% occurring only once. The sequence derives from an older woman with acute or convalescent COVID-19. The sequenced sample was peripheral blood.

The CDR3 reads CASSDGGGGDSNTEAFF. The CDR3 coding sequence is TGTGCCAGCAGTGACGGAGGAGGGGGCGACTCGAACACTGAAGCTTTCTTT. The V call is TRBV6-4, the J call TRBJ1-1; 7 bases align to TRBD1. The CDR3 runs 17 residues. V was clipped by 2 bases and J by 1 base; unmatched bases: 10. Per the germline V gene, CDR1 is MRHNA and CDR2 is SNTAGT.